This T cell receptor beta chain was obtained from a study of spatial heterogeneity in lung cancer. Across the study: Raw reads showed each unique TCR and UMI combination turning up more than ten times on average.

Time point of the sample: sample taken at primary tumor resection. In this sample, this clonotype is medium-sized. The target antigen is unknown. TCR cDNA molecules each carried a unique molecular identifier. From the 5' RACE reads, TCRdb called clonotypes with MiXCR, one entry per CDR3 protein. The sample includes roughly 3,500 distinct CDR3 sequences, roughly 8.6% of them seen just once. Overall study results and limits: Counts of expanded alpha and beta TCRs within tumors tracked the tumor nonsynonymous mutation count.

This CDR3 region has 15 residues. Trimming shortened V by 10 bases and J by 8 bases, and 23 bases separated the two germline ends. Germline V CDR1 and CDR2: MNHNY, SVGAGI (reference sequence). Sequenced here: lung tumor tissue, sampled at surgery. The chain links TRBV6-6 to TRBJ1-4; D not certain. The receptor was isolated from a male donor with early-stage non-small cell lung cancer. CDR3 sequence: CAKPPSGEVWEKLFF. CDR3 sequence (DNA): TGTGCCAAACCCCCTTCAGGAGAGGTGTGGGAAAAACTGTTTTTT.